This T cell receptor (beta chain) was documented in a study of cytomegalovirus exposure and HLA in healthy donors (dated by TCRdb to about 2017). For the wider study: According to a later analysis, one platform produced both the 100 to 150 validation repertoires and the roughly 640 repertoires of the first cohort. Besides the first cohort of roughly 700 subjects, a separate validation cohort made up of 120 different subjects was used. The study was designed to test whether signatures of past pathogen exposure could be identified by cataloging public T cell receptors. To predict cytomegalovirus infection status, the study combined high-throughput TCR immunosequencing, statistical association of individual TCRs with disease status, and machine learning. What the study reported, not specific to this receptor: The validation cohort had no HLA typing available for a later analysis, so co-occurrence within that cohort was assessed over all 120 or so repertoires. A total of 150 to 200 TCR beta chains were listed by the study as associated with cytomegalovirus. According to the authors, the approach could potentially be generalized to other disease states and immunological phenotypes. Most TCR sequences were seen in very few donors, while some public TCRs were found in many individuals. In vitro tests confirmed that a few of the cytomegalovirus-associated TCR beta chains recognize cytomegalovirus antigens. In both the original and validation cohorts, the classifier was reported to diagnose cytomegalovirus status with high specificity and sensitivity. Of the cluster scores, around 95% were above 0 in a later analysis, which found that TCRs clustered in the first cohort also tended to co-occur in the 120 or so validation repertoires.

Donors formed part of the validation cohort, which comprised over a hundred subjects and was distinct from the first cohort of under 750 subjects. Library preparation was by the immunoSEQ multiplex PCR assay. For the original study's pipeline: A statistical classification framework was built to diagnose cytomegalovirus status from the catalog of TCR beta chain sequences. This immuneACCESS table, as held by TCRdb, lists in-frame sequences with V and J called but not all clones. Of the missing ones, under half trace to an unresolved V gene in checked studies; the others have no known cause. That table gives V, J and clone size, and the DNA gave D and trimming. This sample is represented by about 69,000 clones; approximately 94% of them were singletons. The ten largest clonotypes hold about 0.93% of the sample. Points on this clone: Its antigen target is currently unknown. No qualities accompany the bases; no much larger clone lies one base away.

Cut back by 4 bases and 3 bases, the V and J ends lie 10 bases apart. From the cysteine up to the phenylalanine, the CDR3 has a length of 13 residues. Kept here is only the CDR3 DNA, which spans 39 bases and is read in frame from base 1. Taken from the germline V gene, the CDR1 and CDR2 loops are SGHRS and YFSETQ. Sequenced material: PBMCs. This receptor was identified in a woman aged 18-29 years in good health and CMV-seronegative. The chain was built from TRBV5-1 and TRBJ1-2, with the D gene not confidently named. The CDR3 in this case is CASSPRLDYGYTF. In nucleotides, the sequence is TGCGCCAGCAGCCCCCGGTTAGACTATGGCTACACCTTC.